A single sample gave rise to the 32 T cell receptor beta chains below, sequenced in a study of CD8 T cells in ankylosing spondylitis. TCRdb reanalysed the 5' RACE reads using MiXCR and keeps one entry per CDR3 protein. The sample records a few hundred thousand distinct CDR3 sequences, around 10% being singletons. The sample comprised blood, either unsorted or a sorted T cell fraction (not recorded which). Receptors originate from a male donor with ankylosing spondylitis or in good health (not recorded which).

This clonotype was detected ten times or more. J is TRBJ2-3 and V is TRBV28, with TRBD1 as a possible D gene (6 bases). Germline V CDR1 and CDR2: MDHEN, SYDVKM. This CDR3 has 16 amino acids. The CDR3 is CGPRVGARITGDTQYF. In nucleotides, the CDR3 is TGTGGCCCAAGAGTCGGGGCGAGAATAACAGGGGATACGCAGTATTTT.

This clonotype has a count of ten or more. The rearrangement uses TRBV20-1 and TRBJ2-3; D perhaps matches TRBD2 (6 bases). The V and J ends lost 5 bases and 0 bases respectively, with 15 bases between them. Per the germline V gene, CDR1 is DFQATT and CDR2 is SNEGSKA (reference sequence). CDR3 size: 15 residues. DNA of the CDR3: TGCAGTGCTGTGGACTACGCAGCAAGCACAGATACGCAGTATTTT. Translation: CSAVDYAASTDTQYF.

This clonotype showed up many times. CDR3 in amino acids: CSAATQGLGETQYF. The CDR3 DNA is TGCAGTGCTGCCACGCAGGGGTTGGGCGAGACCCAGTACTTC. V and J are TRBV20-1 and TRBJ2-5, with D tentatively TRBD1 (6 bases). Germline-derived CDR1 and CDR2 are DFQATT and SNEGSKA (reference sequence). The CDR3 sequence is 14 residues long. V was shortened by 5 bases and J by 5 bases, with 18 bases between the two germline ends.

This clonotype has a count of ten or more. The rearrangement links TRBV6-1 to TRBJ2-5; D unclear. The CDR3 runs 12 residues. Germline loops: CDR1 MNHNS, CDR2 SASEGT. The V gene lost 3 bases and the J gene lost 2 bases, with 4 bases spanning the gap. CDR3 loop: CASSEWQETQYF. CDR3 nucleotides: TGTGCCAGCAGTGAGTGGCAAGAGACCCAGTACTTC.

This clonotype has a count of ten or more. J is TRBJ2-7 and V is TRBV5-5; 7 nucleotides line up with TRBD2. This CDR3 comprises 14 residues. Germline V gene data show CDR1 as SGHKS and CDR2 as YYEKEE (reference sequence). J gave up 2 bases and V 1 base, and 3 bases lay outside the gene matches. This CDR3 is CASSLLAETYEQYF. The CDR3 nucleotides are TGTGCCAGCAGCTTGCTAGCGGAAACCTACGAGCAGTACTTC.

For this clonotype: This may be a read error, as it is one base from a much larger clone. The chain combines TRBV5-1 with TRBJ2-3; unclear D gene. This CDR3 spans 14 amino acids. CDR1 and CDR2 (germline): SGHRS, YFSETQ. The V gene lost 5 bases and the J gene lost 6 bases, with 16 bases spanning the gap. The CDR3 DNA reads TGCGCCAGCAGGGCGCACGCCCTCGAGGATACGCAGTATTTT. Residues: CASRAHALEDTQYF.

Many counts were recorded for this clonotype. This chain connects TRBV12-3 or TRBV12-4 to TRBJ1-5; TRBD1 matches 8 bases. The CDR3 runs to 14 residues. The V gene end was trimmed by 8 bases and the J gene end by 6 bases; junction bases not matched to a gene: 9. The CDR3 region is CASQTGDGGQPQHF. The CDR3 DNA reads TGTGCCAGCCAGACAGGGGATGGAGGTCAGCCCCAGCATTTT.

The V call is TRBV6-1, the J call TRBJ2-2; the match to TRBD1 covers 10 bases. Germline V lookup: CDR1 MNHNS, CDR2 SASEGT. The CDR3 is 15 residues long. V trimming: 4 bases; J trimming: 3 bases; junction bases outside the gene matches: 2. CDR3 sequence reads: CASSAGTGDTGELFF. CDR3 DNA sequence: TGTGCCAGCAGTGCCGGGACAGGGGACACCGGGGAGCTGTTTTTT.

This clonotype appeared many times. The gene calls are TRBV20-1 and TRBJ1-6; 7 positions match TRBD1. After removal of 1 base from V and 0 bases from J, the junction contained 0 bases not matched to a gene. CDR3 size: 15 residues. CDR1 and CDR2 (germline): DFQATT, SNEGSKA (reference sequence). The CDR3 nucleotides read TGCAGTGCTAGAGGGGACAGCTCCTATAATTCACCCCTCCACTTT. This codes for CSARGDSSYNSPLHF.

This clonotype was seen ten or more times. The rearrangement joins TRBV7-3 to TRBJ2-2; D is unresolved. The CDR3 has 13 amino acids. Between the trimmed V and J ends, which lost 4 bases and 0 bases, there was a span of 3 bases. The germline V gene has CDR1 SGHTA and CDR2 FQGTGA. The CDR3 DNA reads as TGTGCCAGCAGCTCCCCGAACACCGGGGAGCTGTTTTTT. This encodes CASSSPNTGELFF. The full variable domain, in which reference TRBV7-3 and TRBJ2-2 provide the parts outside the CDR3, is GAGVSQTPSNKVTEKGKYVELRCDPISGHTALYWYRQSLGQGPEFLIYFQGTGAADDSGLPNDRFFAVRPEGSVSTLKIQRTERGDSAVYLCASSSPNTGELFFGEGSRLTVL.

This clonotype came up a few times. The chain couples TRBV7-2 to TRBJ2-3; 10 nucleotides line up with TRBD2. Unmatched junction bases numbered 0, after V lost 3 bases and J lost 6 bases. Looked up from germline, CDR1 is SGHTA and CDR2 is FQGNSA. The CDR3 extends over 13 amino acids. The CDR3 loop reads CASSLTSGDTQYF. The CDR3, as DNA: TGTGCCAGCAGCTTGACTAGCGGGGATACGCAGTATTTT.

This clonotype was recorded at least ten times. The CDR3: CASTGTSGRVSWNEQFF. DNA of the CDR3: TGCGCCAGCACCGGGACTAGCGGGAGGGTGAGTTGGAATGAGCAGTTCTTC. The chain has TRBV10-1 and TRBJ2-1; 16 bases match TRBD2. With 7 bases clipped from V and 7 bases from J, the junction kept 10 bases outside the gene matches. Germline CDR1 is WNHNN and CDR2 is SYGVQD (reference sequence). The CDR3 has 17 amino acids.

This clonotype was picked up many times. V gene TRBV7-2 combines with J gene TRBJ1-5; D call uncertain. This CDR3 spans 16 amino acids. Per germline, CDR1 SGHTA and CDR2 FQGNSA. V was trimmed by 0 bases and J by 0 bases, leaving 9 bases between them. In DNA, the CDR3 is TGTGCCAGCAGCTTAGCGGGGATTTATAGCAATCAGCCCCAGCATTTT. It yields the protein CASSLAGIYSNQPQHF.

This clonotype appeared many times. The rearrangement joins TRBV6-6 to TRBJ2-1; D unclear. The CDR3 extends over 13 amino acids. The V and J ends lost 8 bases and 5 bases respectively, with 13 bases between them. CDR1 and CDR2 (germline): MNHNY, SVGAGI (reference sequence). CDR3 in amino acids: CASRVSRDNEQFF. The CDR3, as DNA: TGTGCCAGCCGGGTCTCAAGGGACAATGAGCAGTTCTTC.

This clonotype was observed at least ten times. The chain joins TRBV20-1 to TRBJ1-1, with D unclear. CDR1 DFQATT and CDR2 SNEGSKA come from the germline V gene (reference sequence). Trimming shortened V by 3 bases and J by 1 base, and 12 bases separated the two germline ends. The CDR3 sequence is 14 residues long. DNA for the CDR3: TGCAGTGCTAGCGGGTACTGGCAGAACACTGAAGCTTTCTTT. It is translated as CSASGYWQNTEAFF.

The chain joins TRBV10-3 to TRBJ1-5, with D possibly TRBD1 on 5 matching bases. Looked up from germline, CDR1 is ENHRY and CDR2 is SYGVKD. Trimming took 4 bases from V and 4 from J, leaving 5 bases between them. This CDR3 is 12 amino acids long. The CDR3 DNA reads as TGTGCCATCAGTGGGGGGAATCAGCCCCAGCATTTT. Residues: CAISGGNQPQHF.

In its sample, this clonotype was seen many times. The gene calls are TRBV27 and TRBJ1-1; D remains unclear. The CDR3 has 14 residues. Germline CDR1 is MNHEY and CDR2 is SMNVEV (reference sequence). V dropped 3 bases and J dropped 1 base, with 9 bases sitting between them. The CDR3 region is CASSFYGGNTEAFF. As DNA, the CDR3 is TGTGCCAGCAGTTTTTATGGTGGGAACACTGAAGCTTTCTTT.

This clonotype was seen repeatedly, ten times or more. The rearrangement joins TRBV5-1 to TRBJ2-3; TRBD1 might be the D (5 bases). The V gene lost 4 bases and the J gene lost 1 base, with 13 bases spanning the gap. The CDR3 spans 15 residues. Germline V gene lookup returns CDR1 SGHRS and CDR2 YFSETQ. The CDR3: CASSRGETRTDTQYF. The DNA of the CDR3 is TGCGCCAGCAGCAGGGGCGAAACCCGCACAGATACGCAGTATTTT. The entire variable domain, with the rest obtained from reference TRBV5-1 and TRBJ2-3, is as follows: KAGVTQTPRYLIKTRGQQVTLSCSPISGHRSVSWYQQTPGQGLQFLFEYFSETQRNKGNFPGRFSGRQFSNSRSEMNVSTLELGDSALYLCASSRGETRTDTQYFGPGTRLTVL.

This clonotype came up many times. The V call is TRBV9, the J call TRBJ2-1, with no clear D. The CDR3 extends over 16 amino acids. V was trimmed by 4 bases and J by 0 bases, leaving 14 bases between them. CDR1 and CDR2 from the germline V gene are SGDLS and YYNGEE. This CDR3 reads CASSQWTQSSYNEQFF. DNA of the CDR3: TGTGCCAGCAGCCAGTGGACGCAAAGCTCCTACAATGAGCAGTTCTTC.

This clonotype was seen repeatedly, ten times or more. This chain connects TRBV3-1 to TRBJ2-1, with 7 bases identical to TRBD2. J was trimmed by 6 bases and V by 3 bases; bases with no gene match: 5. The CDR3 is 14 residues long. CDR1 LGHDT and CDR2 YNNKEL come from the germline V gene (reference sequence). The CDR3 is CASSHRRLANEQFF. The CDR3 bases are TGTGCCAGCAGCCACCGCAGACTAGCCAATGAGCAGTTCTTC.

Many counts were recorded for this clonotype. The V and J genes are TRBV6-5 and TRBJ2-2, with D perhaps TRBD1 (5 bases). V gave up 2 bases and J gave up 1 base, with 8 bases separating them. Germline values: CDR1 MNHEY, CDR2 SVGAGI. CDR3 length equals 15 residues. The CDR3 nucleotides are TGTGCCAGCAGTTACGTCGGACAGAACACCGGGGAGCTGTTTTTT. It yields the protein CASSYVGQNTGELFF.

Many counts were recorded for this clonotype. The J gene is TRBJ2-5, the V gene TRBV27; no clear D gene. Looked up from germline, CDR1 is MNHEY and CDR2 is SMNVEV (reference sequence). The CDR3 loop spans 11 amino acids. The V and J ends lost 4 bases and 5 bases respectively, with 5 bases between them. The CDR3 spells CASSSDETQYF. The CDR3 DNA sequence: TGTGCCAGCAGTTCCGATGAGACCCAGTACTTC.

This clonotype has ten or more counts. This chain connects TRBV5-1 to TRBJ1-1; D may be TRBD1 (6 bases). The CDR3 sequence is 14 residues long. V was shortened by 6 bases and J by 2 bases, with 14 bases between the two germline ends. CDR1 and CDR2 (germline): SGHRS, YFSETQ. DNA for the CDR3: TGCGCCAGCATGACCGGAGGGGGTAACACTGAAGCTTTCTTT. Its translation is CASMTGGGNTEAFF.

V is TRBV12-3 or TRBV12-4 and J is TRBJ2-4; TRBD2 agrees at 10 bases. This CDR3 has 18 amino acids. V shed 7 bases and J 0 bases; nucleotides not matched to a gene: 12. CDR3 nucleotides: TGTGCCAGCACCAGAGCGGGGGGGCCATCGGGAGCCAAAAACATTCAGTACTTC. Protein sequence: CASTRAGGPSGAKNIQYF.

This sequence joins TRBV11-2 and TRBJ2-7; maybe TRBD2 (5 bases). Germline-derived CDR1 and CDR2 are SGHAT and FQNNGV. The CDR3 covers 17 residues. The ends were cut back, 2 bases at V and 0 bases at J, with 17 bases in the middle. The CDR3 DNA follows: TGTGCCAGCAGCTTAACGGGTGGCGGGTTCAGCTCCTACGAGCAGTACTTC. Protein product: CASSLTGGGFSSYEQYF.

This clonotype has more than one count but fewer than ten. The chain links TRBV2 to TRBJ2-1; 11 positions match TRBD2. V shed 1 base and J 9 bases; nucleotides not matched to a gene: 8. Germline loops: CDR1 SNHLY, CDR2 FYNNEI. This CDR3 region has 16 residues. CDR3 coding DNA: TGTGCCAGCAGTGAAGTATTAGCGGGGGGGCGAGTTGAGCAGTTCTTC. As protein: CASSEVLAGGRVEQFF.

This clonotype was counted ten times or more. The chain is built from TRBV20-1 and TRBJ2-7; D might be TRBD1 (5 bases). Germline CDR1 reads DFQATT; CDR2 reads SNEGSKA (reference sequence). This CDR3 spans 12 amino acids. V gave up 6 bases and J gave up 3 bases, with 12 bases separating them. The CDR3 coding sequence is TGCAGTGCCCTCGCCCAGGGCTACGAGCAGTACTTC. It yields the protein CSALAQGYEQYF.

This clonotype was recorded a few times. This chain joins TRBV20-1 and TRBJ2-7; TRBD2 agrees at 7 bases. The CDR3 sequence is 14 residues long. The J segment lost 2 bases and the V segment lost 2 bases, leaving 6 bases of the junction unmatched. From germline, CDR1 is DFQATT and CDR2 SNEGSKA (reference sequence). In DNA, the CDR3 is TGCAGTGCTAGAACGTCTAGCGGCGCCTACGAGCAGTACTTC. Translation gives CSARTSSGAYEQYF.

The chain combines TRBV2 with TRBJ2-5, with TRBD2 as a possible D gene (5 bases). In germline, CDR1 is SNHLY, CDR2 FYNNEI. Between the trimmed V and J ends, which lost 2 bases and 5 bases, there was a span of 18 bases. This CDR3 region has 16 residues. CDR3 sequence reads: CASSELRAKWMETQYF. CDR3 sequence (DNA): TGTGCCAGCAGTGAATTGCGGGCTAAATGGATGGAGACCCAGTACTTC.

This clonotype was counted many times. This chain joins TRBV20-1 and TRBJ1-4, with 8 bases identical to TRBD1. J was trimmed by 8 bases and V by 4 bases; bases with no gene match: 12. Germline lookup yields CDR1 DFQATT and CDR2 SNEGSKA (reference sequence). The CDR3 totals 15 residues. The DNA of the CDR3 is TGCAGTGCTATCGAACAGGGGGGGCGTTGGGAAAAACTGTTTTTT. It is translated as CSAIEQGGRWEKLFF.

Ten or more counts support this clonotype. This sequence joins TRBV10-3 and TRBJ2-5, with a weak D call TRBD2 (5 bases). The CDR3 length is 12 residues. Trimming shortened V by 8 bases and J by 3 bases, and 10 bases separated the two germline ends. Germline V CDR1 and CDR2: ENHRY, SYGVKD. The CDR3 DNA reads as TGTGCCATCCGGGAATGGAAAGAGACCCAGTACTTC. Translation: CAIREWKETQYF.

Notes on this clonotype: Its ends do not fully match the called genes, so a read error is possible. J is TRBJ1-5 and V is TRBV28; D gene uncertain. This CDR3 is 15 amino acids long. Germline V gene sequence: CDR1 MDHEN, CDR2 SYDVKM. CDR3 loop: CASRPQEASSQPQHF. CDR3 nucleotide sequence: TGTGCCAGCAGACCTCAGGAGGCAAGCAGTCAGCCCCAGCATTTT.